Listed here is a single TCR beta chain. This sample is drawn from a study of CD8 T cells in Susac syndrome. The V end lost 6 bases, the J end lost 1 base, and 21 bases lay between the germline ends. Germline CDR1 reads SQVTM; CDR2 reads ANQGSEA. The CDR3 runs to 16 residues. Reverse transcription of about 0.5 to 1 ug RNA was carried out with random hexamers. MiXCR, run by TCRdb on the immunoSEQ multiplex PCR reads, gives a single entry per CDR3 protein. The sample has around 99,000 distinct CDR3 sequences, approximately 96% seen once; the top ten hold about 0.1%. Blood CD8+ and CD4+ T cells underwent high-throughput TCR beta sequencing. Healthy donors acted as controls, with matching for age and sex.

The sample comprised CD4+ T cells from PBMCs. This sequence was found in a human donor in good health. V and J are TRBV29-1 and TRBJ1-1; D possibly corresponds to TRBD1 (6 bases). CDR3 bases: TGCAGCGTCCGAATGGGGGGGCGATCGCGGAACACTGAAGCTTTCTTT. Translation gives CSVRMGGRSRNTEAFF.